This is a list of T cell receptor beta chains from one sample in a study of T-cell memory formation after mild COVID-19. TCRdb redid the calling of the 5' RACE reads with MiXCR, one entry per CDR3 protein. Of about 140,000 distinct CDR3 sequences in the sample, about a fifth are singletons; the top ten hold 2% to 2.5%. Source material: PBMCs or a T cell subset sorted from them (not recorded which). All receptors derive from an adult woman who had mild COVID-19 (a few samples of this study predate the infection). Cell type and time point are not known. CDR3s include the opening cysteine and the closing phenylalanine or tryptophan. The D gene is left open where the match is weak.

TRBV2,.,TRBJ2-5,CASSSPQFQETQYF
TRBV11-2,.,TRBJ2-7,CASSLEWGREQYF
TRBV10-3,TRBD1,TRBJ2-3,CAISGTGITDTQYF
TRBV5-6,TRBD2,TRBJ2-1,CASSFRVSGSSGEQFF
TRBV24-1,.,TRBJ2-3,CATSDSRRGTRTDTQYF
TRBV2,TRBD1,TRBJ2-3,CASSERQGPTDTQYF
TRBV20-1,TRBD2,TRBJ2-3,CSARVLAGGSDTQYF
TRBV7-9,.,TRBJ2-5,CASNKRGTIQETQYF
TRBV20-1,TRBD1,TRBJ1-5,CSARDRGIGQPQHF
TRBV20-1,.,TRBJ2-3,CSAMTNTQYF
TRBV12-3/TRBV12-4,.,TRBJ1-5,CASSLRGSQPQHF
TRBV7-2,TRBD2,TRBJ2-5,CASSLGSGGGEETQYF
TRBV5-4,TRBD2,TRBJ2-1,CASSYYSGGEQFF
TRBV15,TRBD2,TRBJ2-7,CATSRRGLAGEDYEQYF
TRBV7-3,TRBD2,TRBJ2-1,CASSLEGTSGYNEQFF
TRBV20-1,.,TRBJ2-2,CSARHHRGELFF
TRBV18,TRBD1,TRBJ1-3,CASSPTTGSGNTIYF
TRBV5-4,TRBD2,TRBJ2-6,CASSRGGLAGVPSSGANVLTF
TRBV6-5,.,TRBJ2-1,CASTQGLQGNEQFF
TRBV6-1,.,TRBJ1-6,CASSRSTTGDKVSYNSPLHF
TRBV10-2,.,TRBJ2-3,CASRWGSTDTQYF
TRBV7-6,.,TRBJ2-3,CASSFQPVTDTQYF